Here is one TCR beta chain with its context. This sample was included in a study of control samples from healthy donors and cancer patients. Trimming pared 6 bases from V and 4 bases from J, leaving 22 bases between. The CDR3 length is 18 residues. Germline values: CDR1 SGHAT, CDR2 FQNNGV. The assay was immunoSEQ multiplex PCR, and TCRdb's table has in-frame clones only and misses some. The sample lists about 98,000 clones, 79% occurring once. This receptor was identified in a woman aged 25 to 39 in good health. The chain couples TRBV11-2 to TRBJ2-6; unclear D gene. The sequenced sample consisted of blood. CDR3 in amino acids: CASSPTGTFSLGANVLTF. The DNA of the CDR3 is TGTGCCAGCAGTCCGACGGGTACCTTTAGTCTGGGGGCCAACGTCCTGACTTTC.